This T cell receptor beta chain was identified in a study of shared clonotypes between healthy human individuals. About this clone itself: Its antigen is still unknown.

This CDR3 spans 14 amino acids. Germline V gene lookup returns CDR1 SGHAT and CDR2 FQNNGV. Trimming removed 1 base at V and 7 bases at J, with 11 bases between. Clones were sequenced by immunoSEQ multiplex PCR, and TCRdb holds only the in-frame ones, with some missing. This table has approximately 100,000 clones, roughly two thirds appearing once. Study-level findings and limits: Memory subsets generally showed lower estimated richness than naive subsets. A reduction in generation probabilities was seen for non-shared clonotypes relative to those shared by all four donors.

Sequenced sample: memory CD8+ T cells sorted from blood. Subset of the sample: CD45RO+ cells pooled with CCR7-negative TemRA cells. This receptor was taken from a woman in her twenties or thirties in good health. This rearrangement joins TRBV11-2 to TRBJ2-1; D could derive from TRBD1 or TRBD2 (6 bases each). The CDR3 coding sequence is TGTGCCAGCAGCTTAGTAGGGGGGAGAAATGAGCAGTTCTTC. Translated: CASSLVGGRNEQFF.